The 3 T cell receptor beta chains below were found in one sample sequenced in a study of blood T cell repertoires in COVID-19. Sequenced by immunoSEQ multiplex PCR; TCRdb stores in-frame clones only, minus some. Here the sample spans approximately 150,000 clones, 80% being singletons. Sequences were obtained from PBMCs or T cells enriched from blood (not recorded which). Receptors originate from a man in his forties or fifties who had recovered from COVID-19.

The chain combines TRBV6-5 with TRBJ2-1; TRBD2 matches at 8 bases. CDR3 length: 16 amino acids. Germline V gene lookup returns CDR1 MNHEY and CDR2 SVGAGI. Germline trimming cut 2 bases from V and 0 bases from J; bases unmatched to any gene: 3. The CDR3 nucleotides read TGTGCCAGCAGTTACAAGCGGGGGAGCTCCTACAATGAGCAGTTCTTC. It codes for CASSYKRGSSYNEQFF.

The V call is TRBV3-1 (or the pseudogene TRBV3-2), the J call TRBJ2-7, with D tentatively TRBD1 (5 bases). Trimming removed 7 bases from V and 3 bases from J, with 16 bases in between. The length of the CDR3 is 14 residues. CDR1 LGHDT and CDR2 YNNKEL come from the germline V gene (reference sequence). The DNA of the CDR3 is TGTGCCAGCACCCCGGCAGGACACATCTACGAGCAGTACTTC. This sequence encodes CASTPAGHIYEQYF.

This clone showed up just once. This chain links TRBV19 with TRBJ2-5; 9 nucleotides line up with TRBD1. Germline V CDR1 and CDR2: LNHDA, SQIVND (reference sequence). The CDR3 length is 15 residues. Unmatched junction bases numbered 13, after V lost 9 bases and J lost 5 bases. This CDR3 reads CASRDREESGETQYF. DNA for the CDR3: TGTGCCAGCCGGGACAGGGAGGAAAGTGGGGAGACCCAGTACTTC.